These 13 T cell receptor beta chains share one sample of origin, sequenced in a study of precursors of human CD4 cytotoxic T cells. TCRdb fed the reads into MiXCR, producing one record per CDR3 protein. The sample holds some 400 distinct CDR3 sequences, over 20% seen once. Four sorted CD4+ memory subsets, central memory, effector memory, IL-7R-high TEMRA and IL-7R-negative TEMRA, were UMI-sequenced. The specimen sequenced was memory CD4+ T cells from blood (PBMCs). These receptor sequences come from a human donor in good health.

Judged by abundance, this clonotype is large. This sequence joins TRBV5-1 and TRBJ2-7; D remains unclear. The length of the CDR3 is 19 residues. V was trimmed by 4 bases and J by 0 bases, leaving 26 bases between them. Germline V lookup: CDR1 SGHRS, CDR2 YFSETQ. The CDR3 spells CASSPKLSTQVLSSYEQYF. In DNA form, the CDR3 reads TGCGCCAGCAGCCCAAAGCTATCAACGCAGGTCCTATCCTCCTACGAGCAGTACTTC.

This clonotype was picked up a small number of times. The V and J genes are TRBV3-1 and TRBJ2-5; either TRBD1 or TRBD2 may fit D (5 bases each). CDR3 length equals 13 residues. Trimming stripped 3 bases from V and 5 bases from J, with 10 bases between. Per germline, CDR1 LGHDT and CDR2 YNNKEL (reference sequence). The DNA of the CDR3 is TGTGCCAGCAGCCAGAGGGGACCCGAGACCCAGTACTTC. It is translated as CASSQRGPETQYF.

The chain couples TRBV11-1 to TRBJ2-6; D unresolved. V was cut by 3 bases and J by 3 bases, with 9 bases left in between. CDR3 length: 15 residues. Germline CDR1 is SGHAT and CDR2 is FQDESV (reference sequence). CDR3 DNA sequence: TGTGCCAGCAGCTTGGACCTCTTTGGGGCCAACGTCCTGACTTTC. Translation gives CASSLDLFGANVLTF.

Comments on this clonotype: A much larger clonotype is one base distant, so this may be a read error. The V call is TRBV2, the J call TRBJ2-2, with TRBD2 identical over 11 bases. Germline assignment: CDR1 SNHLY and CDR2 FYNNEI. The CDR3 spans 16 residues. The ends lost 5 bases at V and 3 bases at J; junction bases unmatched: 5. CDR3 bases: TGTGCCAGCAGTAAGACTAGCGGGGTGGACACCGGGGAGCTGTTTTTT. Translation gives CASSKTSGVDTGELFF.

The CDR3 coding sequence is TGTGCCAGCAGATTTGAAAGGACAGGACTCTACTCTGGGGCCAACGTCCTGACTTTC. It yields the protein CASRFERTGLYSGANVLTF. The V gene is TRBV5-8, the J gene TRBJ2-6, with 7 bases matching TRBD1. The CDR3 covers 19 residues. Trimming cost V 5 bases and J 0 bases; bases outside gene matches: 14. The germline CDR1 and CDR2 sequences are SGHTS and YDEGEE. The entire variable domain, with the rest obtained from reference TRBV5-8 and TRBJ2-6, is as follows: EAGVTQSPTHLIKTRGQQATLRCSPISGHTSVYWYQQALGLGLQFLLWYDEGEERNRGNFPPRFSGRQFPNYSSELNVNALELEDSALYLCASRFERTGLYSGANVLTFGAGSRLTVL.

This clonotype is large (0.1 to 1%) within its sample. The J gene is TRBJ2-1, the V gene TRBV5-1; 11 bases match TRBD2. The junction had 8 bases not matched to a gene; V was cut back by 2 bases and J by 7 bases. The CDR3 is 16 residues long. Germline V gives CDR1 SGHRS, CDR2 YFSETQ. This chain's CDR3 is CASSLVQLAGDNEQFF. CDR3 nucleotide sequence: TGCGCCAGCAGCTTAGTCCAACTAGCGGGAGATAATGAGCAGTTCTTC.

The V gene is TRBV20-1, the J gene TRBJ1-5; 8 positions agree with TRBD1. This CDR3 is 17 amino acids long. Germline CDR1 is DFQATT and CDR2 is SNEGSKA (reference sequence). The trim removed 3 bases at V and 6 bases at J, leaving 16 bases unmatched. CDR3 residues: CSARSGVEDRVTQPQHF. The CDR3 coding sequence is TGCAGTGCTAGGAGTGGAGTGGAGGACAGGGTAACTCAGCCCCAGCATTTT.

This clonotype qualifies as large (0.1 to 1%). The V gene is TRBV6-5, the J gene TRBJ2-4; unclear D gene. Trimming took off 0 bases at V and 1 base at J, with 7 bases between the two ends. Germline V lookup: CDR1 MNHEY, CDR2 SVGAGI. The CDR3 covers 15 residues. CDR3 bases: TGTGCCAGCAGTTACTCGGATGGGGCCAAAAACATTCAGTACTTC. Residues: CASSYSDGAKNIQYF.

This clonotype was seen a few times. The CDR3 coding sequence is TGTGCCAGCAGCGTAGGGCCCGGACCAGACAGGACGAACACCGGGGAGCTGTTTTTT. Translating it yields CASSVGPGPDRTNTGELFF. This chain joins TRBV9 and TRBJ2-2, with D maybe TRBD1 (6 bases). The V end was cut by 0 bases, the J end by 0 bases, with 18 bases between. The germline V gene has CDR1 SGDLS and CDR2 YYNGEE. The CDR3 loop spans 19 amino acids.

This clonotype was found a few times. The V gene is TRBV5-1, the J gene TRBJ2-1, with 11 bases aligning to TRBD2. This CDR3 is built from 15 residues. V trimming: 1 base; J trimming: 7 bases; junction bases outside the gene matches: 4. From germline, CDR1 is SGHRS and CDR2 YFSETQ. CDR3 sequence reads: CASSLLASGRNEQFF. The CDR3 coding sequence is TGCGCCAGCAGCTTGTTGGCTAGCGGGAGGAATGAGCAGTTCTTC.

In this sample, this clonotype is large. The rearrangement uses TRBV27 and TRBJ2-3; unclear D gene. The germline V gene encodes CDR1 MNHEY and CDR2 SMNVEV (reference sequence). This CDR3 region has 14 residues. Trimming shortened V by 6 bases and J by 1 base, and 11 bases separated the two germline ends. The CDR3 coding sequence is TGTGCCAGCAGGCCTGCGGCCCGCACAGATACGCAGTATTTT. As protein: CASRPAARTDTQYF.

The chain is built from TRBV6-5 and TRBJ2-2; no reliable D call. CDR3 length: 11 amino acids. CDR1 is MNHEY and CDR2 is SVGAGI in the germline V gene. Trimming left V 8 bases short and J 6 bases short, with 7 bases between. This CDR3 reads CASRKAGELFF. DNA for the CDR3: TGTGCCAGCCGAAAGGCCGGGGAGCTGTTTTTT.

This clonotype is deemed large. The chain combines TRBV5-1 with TRBJ2-1; 7 positions agree with TRBD2. With V trimmed by 4 bases and J by 0 bases, 7 bases remained unmatched. The V gene's germline CDR1 is SGHRS and CDR2 YFSETQ. CDR3 length: 16 residues. The CDR3 coding sequence is TGCGCCAGCAGCCAGACGCGGGAGAGCTCCTACAATGAGCAGTTCTTC. It encodes CASSQTRESSYNEQFF.